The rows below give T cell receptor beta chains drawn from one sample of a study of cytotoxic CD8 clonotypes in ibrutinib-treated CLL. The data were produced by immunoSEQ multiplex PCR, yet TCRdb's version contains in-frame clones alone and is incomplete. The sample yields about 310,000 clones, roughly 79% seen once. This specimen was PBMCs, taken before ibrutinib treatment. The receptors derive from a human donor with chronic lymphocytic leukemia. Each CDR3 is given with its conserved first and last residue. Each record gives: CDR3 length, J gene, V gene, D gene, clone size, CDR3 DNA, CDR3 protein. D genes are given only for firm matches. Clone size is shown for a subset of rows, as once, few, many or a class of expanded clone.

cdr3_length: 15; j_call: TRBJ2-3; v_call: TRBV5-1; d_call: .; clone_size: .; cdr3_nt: TGCGCCAGCAGCTTGGAAGCGGCTCGCACAGATACGCAGTATTTT; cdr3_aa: CASSLEAARTDTQYF
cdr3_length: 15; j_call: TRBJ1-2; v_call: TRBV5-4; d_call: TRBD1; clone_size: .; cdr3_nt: TGTGCCAGCAGCGAACGGACAGGGTCTAACTATGGCTACACCTTC; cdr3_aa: CASSERTGSNYGYTF
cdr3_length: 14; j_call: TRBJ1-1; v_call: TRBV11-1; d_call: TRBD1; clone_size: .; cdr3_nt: TGTGCCAGCAGCTTAGCCAGGGGGGGAACTGAAGCTTTCTTT; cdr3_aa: CASSLARGGTEAFF
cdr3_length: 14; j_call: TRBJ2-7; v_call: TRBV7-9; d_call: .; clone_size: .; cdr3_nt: TGTGCCAGCAGCTTAGACTCTAGCGCTACGCAGCAGTACTTC; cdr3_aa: CASSLDSSATQQYF
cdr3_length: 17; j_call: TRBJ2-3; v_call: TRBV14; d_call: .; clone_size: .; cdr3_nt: TGTGCCAGCAGTCACGGTCGGAACACAAGAAGCACAGATACGCAGTATTTT; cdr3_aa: CASSHGRNTRSTDTQYF
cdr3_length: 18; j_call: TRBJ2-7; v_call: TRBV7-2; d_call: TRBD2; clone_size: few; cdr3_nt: TGTGCCAGCAGCTTGAGGGGGAATACCGGGACTAGCGACTACGAGCAGTACTTC; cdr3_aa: CASSLRGNTGTSDYEQYF
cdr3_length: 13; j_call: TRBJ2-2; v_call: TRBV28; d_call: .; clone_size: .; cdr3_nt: TGTGCCAGCAGTTTATGGGGATCCGGGGAGCTGTTTTTT; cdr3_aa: CASSLWGSGELFF
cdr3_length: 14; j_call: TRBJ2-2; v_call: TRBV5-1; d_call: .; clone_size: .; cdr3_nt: TGCGCCAGCAGCTTGGATCCGAGCACCGGGGAGCTGTTTTTT; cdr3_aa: CASSLDPSTGELFF
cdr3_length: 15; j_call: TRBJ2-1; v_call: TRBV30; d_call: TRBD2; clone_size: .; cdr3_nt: TGTGCCTGGAGTGTAGGGACTACCCCCTACAATGAGCAGTTCTTC; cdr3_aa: CAWSVGTTPYNEQFF
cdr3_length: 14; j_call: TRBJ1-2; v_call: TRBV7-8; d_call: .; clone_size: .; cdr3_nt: TGTGCCAGCAGCCCGAGGGACACAAGCTATGGCTACACCTTC; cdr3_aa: CASSPRDTSYGYTF
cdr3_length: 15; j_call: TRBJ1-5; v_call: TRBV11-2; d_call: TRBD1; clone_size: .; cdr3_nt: TGTGCCAGCAGCTTAAACAGGGGGATCCATCAGCCCCAGCATTTT; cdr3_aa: CASSLNRGIHQPQHF
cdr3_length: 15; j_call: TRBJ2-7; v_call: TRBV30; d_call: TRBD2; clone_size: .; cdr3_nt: TGTGCCTGGAGTGTATTAGCGGGAGGGCCGGGCGAGCAGTACTTC; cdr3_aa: CAWSVLAGGPGEQYF
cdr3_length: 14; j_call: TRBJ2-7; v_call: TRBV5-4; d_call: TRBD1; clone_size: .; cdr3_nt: TGTGCCAGCAGCTTGCTGGACAGGGGCGGCGAGCAGTACTTC; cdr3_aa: CASSLLDRGGEQYF
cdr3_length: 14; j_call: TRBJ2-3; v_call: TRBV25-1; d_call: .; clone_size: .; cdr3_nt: TGTGCCAGCAGTGAATCTGTCACCACAGATACGCAGTATTTT; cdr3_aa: CASSESVTTDTQYF
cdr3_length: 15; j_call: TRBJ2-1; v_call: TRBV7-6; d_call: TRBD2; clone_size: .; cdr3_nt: TGTGCCAGCAGCCCGACTAGCGGGTTGTACAATGAGCAGTTCTTC; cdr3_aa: CASSPTSGLYNEQFF
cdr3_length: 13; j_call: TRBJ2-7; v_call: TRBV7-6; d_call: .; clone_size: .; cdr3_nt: TGTGCCAGCAGCTTAACGGGGTACTACGAGCAGTACTTC; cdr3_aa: CASSLTGYYEQYF
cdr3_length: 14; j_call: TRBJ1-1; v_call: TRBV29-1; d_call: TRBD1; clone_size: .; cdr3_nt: TGCAGCGTTGGATTGGACAGGTCGAACACTGAAGCTTTCTTT; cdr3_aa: CSVGLDRSNTEAFF
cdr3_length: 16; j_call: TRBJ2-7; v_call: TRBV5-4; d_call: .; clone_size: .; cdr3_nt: TGTGCCAGCAGTTTTGGACAGCCCCCGAATTTCTACGAGCAGTACTTC; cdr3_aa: CASSFGQPPNFYEQYF
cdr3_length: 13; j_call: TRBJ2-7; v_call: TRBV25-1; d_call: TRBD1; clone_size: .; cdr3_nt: TGTGCCAGCAGTGGGACAGGGAACTACGAGCAGTACTTC; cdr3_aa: CASSGTGNYEQYF
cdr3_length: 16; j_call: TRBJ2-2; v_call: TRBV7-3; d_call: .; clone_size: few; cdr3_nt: TGTGCCAGCAGCTTAGGGCGTGGAGGGGTCACCGGGGAGCTGTTTTTT; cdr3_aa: CASSLGRGGVTGELFF
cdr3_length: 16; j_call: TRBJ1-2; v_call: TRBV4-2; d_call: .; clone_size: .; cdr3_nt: TGTGCCAGCAGCCAAGATTTCAGTGACCGATCCTATGGCTACACCTTC; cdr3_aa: CASSQDFSDRSYGYTF
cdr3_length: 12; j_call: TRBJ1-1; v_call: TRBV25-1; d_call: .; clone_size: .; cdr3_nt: TGTGCCAGCTCAGATCCCGGGTCTGAAGCTTTCTTT; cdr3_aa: CASSDPGSEAFF
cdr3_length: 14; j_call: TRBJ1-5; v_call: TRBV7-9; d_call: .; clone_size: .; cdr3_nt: TGTGCCAGCAGCTTAGAGGTAGGGAATCAGCCCCAGCATTTT; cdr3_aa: CASSLEVGNQPQHF
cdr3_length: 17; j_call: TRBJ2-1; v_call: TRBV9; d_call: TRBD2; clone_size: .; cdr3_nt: TGTGCCAGCAGCCGATCAACAGGACTAGCGGGGTCCAATGAGCAGTTCTTC; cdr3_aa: CASSRSTGLAGSNEQFF
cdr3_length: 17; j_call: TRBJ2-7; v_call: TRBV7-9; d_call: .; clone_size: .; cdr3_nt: TGTGCCAGCAGCTTAGTCTTCGGGCTAGCCAACTCCTGGGAGCAGTACTTC; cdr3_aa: CASSLVFGLANSWEQYF
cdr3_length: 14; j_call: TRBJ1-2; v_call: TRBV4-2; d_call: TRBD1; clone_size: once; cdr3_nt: TGTGCCAGCAGCCTAGGACAGGGGGTACATGGCTACACCTTC; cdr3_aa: CASSLGQGVHGYTF
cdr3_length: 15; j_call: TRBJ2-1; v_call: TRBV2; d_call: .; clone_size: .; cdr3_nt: TGTGCCAGCAGTGAAGGTGAATCCAGCTACAATGAGCAGTTCTTC; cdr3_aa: CASSEGESSYNEQFF
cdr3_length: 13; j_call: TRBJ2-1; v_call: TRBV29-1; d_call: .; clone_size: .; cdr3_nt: TGCAGCGTTGATTCGCGAACCTACAATGAGCAGTTCTTC; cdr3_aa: CSVDSRTYNEQFF
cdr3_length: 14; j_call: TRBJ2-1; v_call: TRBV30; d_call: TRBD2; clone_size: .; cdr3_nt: TGTGCCTGGAGGGGACTAGCGGCCCCCAATGAGCAGTTCTTC; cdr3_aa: CAWRGLAAPNEQFF
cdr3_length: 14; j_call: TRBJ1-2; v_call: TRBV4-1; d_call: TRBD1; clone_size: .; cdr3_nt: TGCGCCAGCAGCCAGAACAGGGGGGTTTATGGCTACACCTTC; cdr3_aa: CASSQNRGVYGYTF
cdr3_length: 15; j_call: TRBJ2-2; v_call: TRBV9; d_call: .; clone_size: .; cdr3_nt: TGTGCCAGCAGCGTAGGAGCCATGAACACCGGGGAGCTGTTTTTT; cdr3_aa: CASSVGAMNTGELFF
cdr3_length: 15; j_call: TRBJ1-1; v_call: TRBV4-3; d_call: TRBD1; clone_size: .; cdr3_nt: TGCGCCAGCAGCCAAGATGGACAGGAAGTATCTGAAGCTTTCTTT; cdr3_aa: CASSQDGQEVSEAFF
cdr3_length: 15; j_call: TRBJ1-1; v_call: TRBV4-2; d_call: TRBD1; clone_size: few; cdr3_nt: TGTGCCAGCAGCCCTAGACAGGGGACGAACACTGAAGCTTTCTTT; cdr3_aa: CASSPRQGTNTEAFF
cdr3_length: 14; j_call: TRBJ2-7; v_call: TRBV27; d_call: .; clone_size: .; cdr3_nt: TGTGCCAGCAGTTTGGGCAGGGGCCTGTACGAGCAGTACTTC; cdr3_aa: CASSLGRGLYEQYF
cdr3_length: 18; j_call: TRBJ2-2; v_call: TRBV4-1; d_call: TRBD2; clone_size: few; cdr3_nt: TGCGCCAGCAGCCAAGCTTGGGCCGGACTAGCGGGGACCGGGGAGCTGTTTTTT; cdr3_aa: CASSQAWAGLAGTGELFF
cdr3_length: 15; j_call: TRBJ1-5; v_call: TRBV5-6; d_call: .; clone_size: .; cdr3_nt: TGTGCCAGCAGCCAAGAAGGGGGGGACAATCAGCCCCAGCATTTT; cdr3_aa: CASSQEGGDNQPQHF
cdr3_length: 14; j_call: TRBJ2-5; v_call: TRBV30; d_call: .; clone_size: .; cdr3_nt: TGTGCCTGGAGTGTAACTGGGGTTGGGGAGACCCAGTACTTC; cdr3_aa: CAWSVTGVGETQYF
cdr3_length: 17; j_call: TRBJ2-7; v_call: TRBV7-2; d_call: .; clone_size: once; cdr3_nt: TGTGCCAGCAGCTTAGTGGGGTGGGGGGCCCCCACGTTGGAGCAGTACTTC; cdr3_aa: CASSLVGWGAPTLEQYF
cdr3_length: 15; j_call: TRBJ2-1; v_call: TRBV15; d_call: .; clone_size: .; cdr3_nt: TGTGCCACCAGCAGAGGGCTACTAGAAATCGGTGAGCAGTTCTTC; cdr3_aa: CATSRGLLEIGEQFF
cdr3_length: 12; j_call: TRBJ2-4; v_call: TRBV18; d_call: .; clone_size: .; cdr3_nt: TGTGCCAGCTCACCTGACAAAAACATTCAGTACTTC; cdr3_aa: CASSPDKNIQYF
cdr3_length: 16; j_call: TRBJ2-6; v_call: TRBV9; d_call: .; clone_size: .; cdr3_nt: TGTGCCAGCAGCGTAGGGGAAATCTCTGGGGCCAACGTCCTGACTTTC; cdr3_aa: CASSVGEISGANVLTF
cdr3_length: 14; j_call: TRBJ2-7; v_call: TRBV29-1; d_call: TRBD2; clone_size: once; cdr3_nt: TGCAGCGTAATCCGACTAGCGGGAGGGCGCGAGCAGTACTTC; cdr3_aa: CSVIRLAGGREQYF
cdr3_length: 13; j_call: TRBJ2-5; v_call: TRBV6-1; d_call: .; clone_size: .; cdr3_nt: TGTGCCAGCAGTGAAGTACGGCAAGAGACCCAGTACTTC; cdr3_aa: CASSEVRQETQYF
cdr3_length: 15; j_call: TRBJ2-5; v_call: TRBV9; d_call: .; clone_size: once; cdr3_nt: TGTGCCAGCAGCGTAACCCCGCTTATAAAAGAGACCCAGTACTTC; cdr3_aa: CASSVTPLIKETQYF
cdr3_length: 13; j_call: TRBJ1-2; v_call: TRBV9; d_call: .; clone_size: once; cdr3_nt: TGTGCCAGCAGCGTAGACAGCAACTATGGCTACACCTTC; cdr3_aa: CASSVDSNYGYTF
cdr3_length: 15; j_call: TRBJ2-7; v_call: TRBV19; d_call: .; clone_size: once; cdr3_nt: TGTGCCAGTAGTATGTTTGTCGGCAGCTCCTACGAGCAGTACTTC; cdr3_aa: CASSMFVGSSYEQYF
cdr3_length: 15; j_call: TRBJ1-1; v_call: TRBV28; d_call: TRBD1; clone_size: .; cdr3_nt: TGTGCCAGCAGTCCATCGACAGGGTTCGGCACTGAAGCTTTCTTT; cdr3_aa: CASSPSTGFGTEAFF
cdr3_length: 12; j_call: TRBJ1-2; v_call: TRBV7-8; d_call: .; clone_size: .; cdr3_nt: TGTGCCAGCAGCTCCGACAGCGAGGGCTACACCTTC; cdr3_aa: CASSSDSEGYTF
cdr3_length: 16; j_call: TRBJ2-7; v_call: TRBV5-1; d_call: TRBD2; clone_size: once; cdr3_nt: TGCGCCAGCAGCTTCGGGAGGTCCGGTGGGGGCTACGAGCAGTACTTC; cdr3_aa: CASSFGRSGGGYEQYF
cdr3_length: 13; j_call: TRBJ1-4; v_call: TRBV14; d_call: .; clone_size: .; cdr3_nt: TGTGCCAGCAGCCTTAGAGCGGCCCCAAAACTGTTTTTT; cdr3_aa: CASSLRAAPKLFF
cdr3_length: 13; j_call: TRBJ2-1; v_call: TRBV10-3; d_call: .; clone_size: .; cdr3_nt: TGTGCCATCAGTGACAGTTTTACCAATGAGCAGTTCTTC; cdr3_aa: CAISDSFTNEQFF
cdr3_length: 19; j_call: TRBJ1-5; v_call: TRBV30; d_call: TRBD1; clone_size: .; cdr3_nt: TGTGCCTGGAGTGTACGATGGATGGGACAGTCACGTAGCAATCAGCCCCAGCATTTT; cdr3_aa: CAWSVRWMGQSRSNQPQHF
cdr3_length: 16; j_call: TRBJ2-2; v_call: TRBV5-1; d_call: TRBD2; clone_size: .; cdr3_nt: TGCGCCAGCACCCCTAGCGGGAGTGGGCTGGCCGGGGAGCTGTTTTTT; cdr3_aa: CASTPSGSGLAGELFF